The TCR beta chain described here comes from a study of T cells in Graves' hyperthyroidism and ophthalmopathy (dated by TCRdb to about 2019). For context, the study as a whole: Peripheral blood samples were taken at the time of initial diagnosis, prior to any treatment. TCR Vbeta CDR3 sequencing of approximately 140 peripheral blood samples (under 45 ophthalmopathy, 75 to 80 hyperthyroidism and some 17 progressor patients) is reported in the paper. For training and testing, the 100 or so patients in the discovery cohort were randomly divided in a 7:3 ratio. TCR V-J signatures able to tell the groups apart were searched for in a discovery cohort of more than 90 patients, of whom roughly 42 had Graves' ophthalmopathy and roughly 58 had stable Graves' hyperthyroidism. Thyroid tissue and blood T-cell repertoires from several Graves' hyperthyroidism patients were also compared in the study. Once sampling was done, hyperthyroidism patients were given methimazole at a starting dose of 30 mg daily, whereas ophthalmopathy patients were given high-dose intravenous methylprednisolone. An independent validation cohort of about 20 hyperthyroidism patients and approximately 17 patients who later progressed to ophthalmopathy tested prospective prediction of ophthalmopathy.

Summary of the overall study and its limitations: Sample size was not statistically predetermined, and investigators were not blinded to group allocation. Most expanded thyroid clonotypes (frequency above 0.001) were also detected in blood, suggesting blood repertoires may reflect thyroid immune responses. In cross-validation, a model built on a 13 V-J signature told ophthalmopathy apart from stable hyperthyroidism with 85% to 90% sensitivity and approximately 81% specificity, and in testing the same model reached 80%/75%. In validation, progression to ophthalmopathy was predicted by the model with around 71% sensitivity and about 72% specificity, a median of about 6.4 months before onset.

Trimming at the junction amounts to 2 bases on V and 5 bases on J, and the germline ends lie 10 bases apart. The CDR3, from cysteine to phenylalanine, totals 13 residues. Only the CDR3 DNA is retained, 39 bases long and in frame from the first base. Looking up the germline V gene yields CDR1 MNHEY and CDR2 SVGAGI. In the ophthalmopathy patients, disease was moderately to severely active, with a Clinical Activity Score of 3 or more, a NOSPECS grade of 4 or more, and a duration of less than 3 months. Patients with uncontrolled infections, other autoimmune diseases, pregnancy or lactation were excluded. Clinical symptoms, serum thyroxine and TRAb, thyroid ultrasound, and orbital computed tomography formed the basis for the diagnoses. Ficoll-Paque density gradient centrifugation was used to isolate PBMCs from 10 ml of fresh peripheral blood. Total RNA was extracted with Trizol reagent, and quality was checked on an Agilent 2100 Bioanalyzer.

Amplification of TCR beta CDR3 regions was carried out from RNA transcripts. For the first round of RT-PCR on the TCR CDR3, the HTBI primer set was used together with the Qiagen OneStep RT-PCR kit. Libraries were constructed in a second round of multiplex PCR, after which size selection and purification were performed. Libraries were sequenced paired-end with 100 bp reads on an Illumina HiSeq2000. As for the authors' bioinformatics: SOAPnuke was used to process the raw data, throwing out any read that contained adapters or uncalled bases, had a mean Phred below 15, or lacked an exact constant-primer or identifier match. High-quality paired reads were merged using COPE v1.2.5, and each unique nucleotide sequence was defined as a clonotype. MiTCR v1.1 was used to align the clonotypes against IMGT TRBV, TRBD and TRBJ reference segments. Analysis was restricted to V-J combinations with a frequency above 0.0001, which covered just over 98% of repertoires. The TCS score was defined as F50 (clonal expansion) divided by E x V (chaos), with BLOSUM62-based TCRdist calculated between CDR3 peptides within each V-J. Welch's t-statistics and random forest reduced 514 V-J features to under 15, which were used in a naive Bayes classifier (R e1071). The public reads were reprocessed in TCRdb via fastp at Q25 and MiXCR, keeping in-frame beta chains. Every distinct CDR3 protein forms one entry, paired with its most common genes and DNA. These V and J calls are TCRdb output, not the study's own analysis. The sample table holds 500,000 or so distinct CDR3 sequences, of which roughly 18% were seen once. 15% to 20% of the sample comes from the top ten.

This clonotype was observed at least ten times. There is no known antigen for this receptor. No per-base quality is available; no much larger clone lies one base away. The TCR originated in a woman younger than 35 with Graves' ophthalmopathy. Sequences were obtained from blood. The sequence links TRBV6-5 to TRBJ2-7; TRBD1 could be the D gene, as 7 bases match. The CDR3 reads as follows: CASSYGGGDEQYF. The sequence in DNA is TGTGCCAGCAGTTACGGAGGGGGCGACGAGCAGTACTTC.